A selection of T cell receptor beta chains follows, all from one sample in a study of cytomegalovirus exposure and HLA in healthy donors. Assay used: immunoSEQ multiplex PCR; TCRdb lists only in-frame clones, some missing. In the table there are 60,000 to 80,000 clones, over 90% of which are singletons. The material sequenced was PBMCs. Source of these receptors: a woman aged 18-29 years in good health and CMV-seropositive. The CDR3 runs from the conserved cysteine through the conserved F or W.

cdr3_aa,v_call
CASSLGSSKGGYTF,TRBV28
CASSTELVMSEQFF,TRBV5-6
CASRTDRYEQYF,TRBV6-6
CASSGLLGTGGNEQFF,TRBV2
CASSPQYQETQYF,TRBV28
CASSSWDRTGSTDTQYF,TRBV18
CASRTDGTGSYEQYF,TRBV6-5
CASSQDRGQYEQYF,TRBV4-1
CASSQDRGGNQPQHF,TRBV2
CASSSFSGGAEETQYF,TRBV11-2
CASSIVSRYGYGYTF,TRBV19
CASSLRTSGISYNEQFF,TRBV11-2
CASSQKGAGDLSYNEQFF,TRBV4-1
CATSSPLRGGDSPLHF,TRBV15
CASSETALGPQHF,TRBV2
CASSPVLDRNHYEQYF,TRBV7-2
CASSLYGTGEREQYF,TRBV28
CASSSGQTNAGFF,TRBV11-2
CSATPGVALHF,TRBV20-1